The 18 T cell receptor beta chains given below trace back to one sample, sequenced in a study of blood T cell repertoires in COVID-19. Method: immunoSEQ multiplex PCR; TCRdb's copy keeps in-frame clones and lacks some. This sample has over 45,000 clones; about 91% occur once, and the top ten carry around 7.2%. Sequencing was performed on peripheral blood. The source of these receptors is a woman aged 55 to 70 with active or convalescent COVID-19.

V is TRBV2 and J is TRBJ1-5; D not resolved. Germline V lookup: CDR1 SNHLY, CDR2 FYNNEI. The V end lost 3 bases, the J end lost 6 bases, and 6 bases lay between the germline ends. CDR3 size: 12 residues. The CDR3 reads CASSDGGQPQHF. CDR3 sequence (DNA): TGTGCCAGCAGTGACGGTGGTCAGCCCCAGCATTTT.

The CDR3 loop is CASSPTNTEAFF. The CDR3 DNA follows: TGTGCCAGCAGTCCTACGAACACTGAAGCTTTCTTT. This rearrangement joins TRBV28 to TRBJ1-1, with D unclear. Trimming removed 5 bases from V and 1 base from J, with 5 bases in between. Germline assignment: CDR1 MDHEN and CDR2 SYDVKM. This CDR3 has 12 residues.

This clone came up a few times. This rearrangement joins TRBV4-1 to TRBJ2-7, with a possible D match to TRBD1 (5 bases). The germline CDR1 and CDR2 sequences are MGHRA and YSYEKL. Trimming pared 4 bases from V and 4 bases from J, leaving 11 bases between. The length of the CDR3 is 13 residues. DNA for the CDR3: TGCGCCAGCAGCCCCTCCGACAGTTACGAGCAGTACTTC. Its protein is CASSPSDSYEQYF.

The gene calls are TRBV7-2 and TRBJ1-6; weak D call: TRBD1 (6 bases). Germline CDR1 and CDR2: SGHTA and FQGNSA. Trimming removed 4 bases from V and 10 bases from J, with 14 bases in between. This CDR3 has 14 amino acids. CDR3 loop: CASSSNRVKSPLHF. DNA for the CDR3: TGTGCCAGCAGCTCCAACAGGGTAAAATCACCCCTCCACTTT.

This rearrangement joins TRBV19 to TRBJ1-6, with D perhaps TRBD1 (6 bases). The germline V gene has CDR1 LNHDA and CDR2 SQIVND (reference sequence). V was cut by 6 bases and J by 5 bases, with 14 bases left in between. This CDR3 is 15 amino acids long. CDR3 residues: CASRPGHLNNSPLHF. CDR3 DNA: TGTGCCAGTAGACCGGGACATCTTAATAATTCACCCCTCCACTTT.

V and J are TRBV10-1 and TRBJ2-2; 9 bases fit TRBD1. The V segment lost 2 bases and the J segment 3 bases; nucleotides outside the gene matches: 7. Germline assignment: CDR1 WNHNN and CDR2 SYGVQD (reference sequence). The CDR3 sequence is 17 residues long. The CDR3 DNA follows: TGCGCCAGCAGTGAGAGGGACAGGGCGGCGGACACCGGGGAGCTGTTTTTT. Its protein product is CASSERDRAADTGELFF.

The rearrangement links TRBV19 to TRBJ2-3; tentatively, D is TRBD2 (6 bases). Trimming took 2 bases from V and 4 from J, leaving 13 bases between them. Germline V gene lookup returns CDR1 LNHDA and CDR2 SQIVND (reference sequence). CDR3 length: 15 residues. The CDR3 spells CASSISGDNPDTQYF. The CDR3 DNA is TGTGCCAGTAGTATATCGGGGGATAATCCAGATACGCAGTATTTT.

The V gene is TRBV10-3, the J gene TRBJ2-3; 10 bases fit TRBD2. CDR3 size: 15 residues. CDR1 and CDR2 (germline): ENHRY, SYGVKD. The trim removed 5 bases at V and 3 bases at J, leaving 5 bases unmatched. CDR3 region: CAISIAGGWTDTQYF. In nucleotides, the CDR3 is TGTGCCATCAGTATAGCGGGAGGTTGGACAGATACGCAGTATTTT.

The V call is TRBV7-3, the J call TRBJ2-3; D is unresolved. V was clipped by 1 base and J by 5 bases, with 4 bases between them. The CDR3 extends over 12 amino acids. Germline values: CDR1 SGHTA, CDR2 FQGTGA. This CDR3 is CASSLSGDTQYF. The DNA of the CDR3 is TGTGCCAGCAGCTTAAGCGGAGATACGCAGTATTTT. The full variable domain, completed using reference TRBV7-3 and TRBJ2-3, is GAGVSQTPSNKVTEKGKYVELRCDPISGHTALYWYRQSLGQGPEFLIYFQGTGAADDSGLPNDRFFAVRPEGSVSTLKIQRTERGDSAVYLCASSLSGDTQYFGPGTRLTVL.

The V and J genes are TRBV9 and TRBJ2-2; D unresolved. CDR1 SGDLS and CDR2 YYNGEE come from the germline V gene. CDR3 size: 14 residues. V lost 4 bases, J lost 5 bases, and 12 bases lay in between. In nucleotides, the CDR3 is TGTGCCAGCAGCACAACCCCCCGTACCGGGGAGCTGTTTTTT. Amino acid sequence: CASSTTPRTGELFF. The whole variable domain, remainder taken from reference TRBV9 and TRBJ2-2, is DSGVTQTPKHLITATGQRVTLRCSPRSGDLSVYWYQQSLDQGLQFLIQYYNGEERAKGNILERFSAQQFPDLHSELNLSSLELGDSALYFCASSTTPRTGELFFGEGSRLTVL.

The chain combines TRBV7-8 with TRBJ2-6; no definite D call. From germline, CDR1 is SGHVS and CDR2 FQNEAQ. The CDR3 runs 14 residues. V lost 5 bases and J 0 bases, leaving 5 bases between the germline ends. The DNA for the CDR3 is TGTGCCAGCAGCCCCATCTCTGGGGCCAACGTCCTGACTTTC. This encodes CASSPISGANVLTF.

The chain carries TRBV23-1 and TRBJ1-2; no reliable D call. TRBV23-1 is recorded as an ORF, its role being uncertain. This CDR3 is built from 15 residues. V was pared by 4 bases and J by 7 bases, with 19 bases between. CDR3 sequence: CASSLTLECQGGYTF. In DNA, the CDR3 is TGCGCCAGCAGTCTGACCTTGGAGTGTCAAGGTGGCTACACCTTC.

The chain recombines TRBV27 with TRBJ1-2; 7 positions agree with TRBD1. Per germline, CDR1 MNHEY and CDR2 SMNVEV (reference sequence). After removal of 0 bases from V and 2 bases from J, the junction contained 3 bases not matched to a gene. This CDR3 region has 15 residues. CDR3 region: CASSLSPGGNYGYTF. The CDR3 DNA reads as TGTGCCAGCAGTTTATCGCCAGGGGGGAACTATGGCTACACCTTC.

This rearrangement joins TRBV11-2 to TRBJ1-5; TRBD1 might be the D (6 bases). The CDR3 is 16 residues long. Germline V gives CDR1 SGHAT, CDR2 FQNNGV. Between the trimmed V and J ends, which lost 1 base and 0 bases, there was a span of 10 bases. CDR3 sequence (DNA): TGTGCCAGCAGCTTAGGGACAGCGTATAGCAATCAGCCCCAGCATTTT. Translation: CASSLGTAYSNQPQHF.

The V call is TRBV27, the J call TRBJ2-2, with TRBD1 identical over 8 bases. Germline V gene lookup returns CDR1 MNHEY and CDR2 SMNVEV (reference sequence). There are 18 residues in the CDR3. V gave up 6 bases and J gave up 1 base; unmatched junction bases: 13. CDR3 in amino acids: CASRPLLRQGRNTGELFF. In DNA, the CDR3 is TGTGCCAGCAGGCCCCTTCTCCGACAGGGGCGGAACACCGGGGAGCTGTTTTTT.

The CDR3 here is CASSLTASGDADTQYF. The CDR3 DNA reads as TGTGCCAGCAGTTTAACGGCTAGCGGGGATGCGGATACGCAGTATTTT. J is TRBJ2-3 and V is TRBV28; 9 bases are shared with TRBD2. Germline V CDR1 and CDR2: MDHEN, SYDVKM. Trimming cost V 2 bases and J 6 bases; bases outside gene matches: 9. The CDR3 loop spans 16 amino acids.

The chain is built from TRBV5-4 and TRBJ2-1; D is perhaps TRBD2 (7 bases). Germline CDR1 SGHNT, CDR2 YYREEE (reference sequence). V shed 0 bases and J shed 0 bases, with 16 bases lying between them. CDR3 size: 18 residues. CDR3 in DNA: TGTGCCAGCAGCTTGGGCCCTGCGGGGGCGAGCTCCTACAATGAGCAGTTCTTC. It is translated as CASSLGPAGASSYNEQFF.

The rearrangement joins TRBV11-2 to TRBJ2-7; TRBD2 is a possible D gene (6 bases). The germline V gene encodes CDR1 SGHAT and CDR2 FQNNGV. The ends were cut back, 1 base at V and 0 bases at J, with 10 bases in the middle. This CDR3 is 15 amino acids long. The CDR3 DNA sequence: TGTGCCAGCAGCTTAGTACCGGGGGTCTCCTACGAGCAGTACTTC. Its protein product is CASSLVPGVSYEQYF.